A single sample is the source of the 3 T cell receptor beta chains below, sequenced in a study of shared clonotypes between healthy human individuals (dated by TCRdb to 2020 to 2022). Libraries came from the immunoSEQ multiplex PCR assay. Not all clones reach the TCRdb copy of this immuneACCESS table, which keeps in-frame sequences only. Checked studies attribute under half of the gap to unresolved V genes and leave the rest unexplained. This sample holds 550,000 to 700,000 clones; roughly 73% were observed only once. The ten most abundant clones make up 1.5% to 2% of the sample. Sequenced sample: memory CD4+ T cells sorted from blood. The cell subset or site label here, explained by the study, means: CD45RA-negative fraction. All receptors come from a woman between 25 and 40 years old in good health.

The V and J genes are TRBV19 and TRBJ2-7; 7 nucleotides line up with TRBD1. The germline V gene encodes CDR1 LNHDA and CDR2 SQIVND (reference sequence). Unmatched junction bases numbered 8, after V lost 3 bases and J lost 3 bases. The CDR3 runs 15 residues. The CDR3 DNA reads TGTGCCAGTAGTATGAGGGGGCGTAGAGACTACGAGCAGTACTTC. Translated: CASSMRGRRDYEQYF.

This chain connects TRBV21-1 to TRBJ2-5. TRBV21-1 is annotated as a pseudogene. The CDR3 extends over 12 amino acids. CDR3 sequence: CASSKVGETQYF. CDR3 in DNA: TGTGCCAGCAGCAAAGTGGGGGAGACCCAGTACTTC.

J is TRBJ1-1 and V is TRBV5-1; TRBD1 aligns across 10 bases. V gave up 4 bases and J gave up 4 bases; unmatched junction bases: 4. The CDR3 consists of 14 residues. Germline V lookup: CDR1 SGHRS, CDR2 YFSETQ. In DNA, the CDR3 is TGCGCCAGCAGCCGACAGGGGGCGCTCACTGAAGCTTTCTTT. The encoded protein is CASSRQGALTEAFF.